This TCR beta chain was identified during a study of shared clonotypes between healthy human individuals. Points from the study as a whole: Researchers found naive subsets generally carried larger estimated richness than memory subsets.

Each PCR replicate from the sorted subsets contained about 200 ng DNA, which is 25,000 to 30,000 T cell genomes. Assay used: immunoSEQ multiplex PCR; TCRdb lists only in-frame clones, some missing. Seen here are 800,000 to 1,200,000 clones, 70% to 80% observed once, and the top ten hold around 0.47%. Details on this clone: What it recognizes is unknown.

The source material was memory CD4+ T cells from PBMCs. The sample's subset: CD45RA-negative fraction. The origin of this receptor is a man aged 18 to 30 in good health. Some clones in this sample may be carry-over from other donors' samples.

The DNA for the CDR3 is TGCAGCGTTGTTACAGCTGACACTGAAGCTTTCTTT. Translated, it gives CSVVTADTEAFF. The rearrangement joins TRBV29-1 to TRBJ1-1; no reliable D call. The CDR3 sequence is 12 residues long. CDR1 and CDR2 from the germline V gene are SQVTM and ANQGSEA. Trimming shortened V by 4 bases and J by 3 bases, and 9 bases separated the two germline ends.